The rows below give T cell receptor beta chains drawn from one sample of a study of shared clonotypes between healthy human individuals. This table comes from immunoSEQ multiplex PCR, and its TCRdb copy is limited to in-frame clones, with some not included. The data show 2 million to 2.5 million clones, 93% seen once. The specimen was naive CD4+ T cells from PBMCs. The receptors come from a man between 18 and 35 years old in good health. Some clones in this sample may be carry-over from other donors' samples. The CDR3 runs from the conserved cysteine through the conserved F or W. A D gene is named only where the DNA matches it firmly.

v_call	d_call	j_call	cdr3_length	cdr3_aa	cdr3_nt
TRBV18	-	TRBJ2-7	14	CASSPGGVVYEQYF	TGTGCCAGCTCACCGGGCGGGGTGGTGTACGAGCAGTACTTC
TRBV6-5	TRBD2	TRBJ2-3	16	CASSYSPSGRWDTQYF	TGTGCCAGCAGTTACTCGCCTAGCGGGAGATGGGATACGCAGTATTTT
TRBV5-1	TRBD1	TRBJ1-1	14	CASSLDRVGTEAFF	TGCGCCAGCAGCCTCGACAGGGTCGGGACTGAAGCTTTCTTT
TRBV28	TRBD1	TRBJ2-3	15	CASSSPDRGPHTQYF	TGTGCCAGCAGTTCGCCGGACAGGGGGCCCCATACGCAGTATTTT
TRBV4-1	TRBD2	TRBJ2-7	16	CASSVQAGDSSYEQYF	TGCGCCAGCAGCGTCCAAGCGGGAGATAGCTCCTACGAGCAGTACTTC
TRBV5-1	TRBD2	TRBJ2-7	18	CASSLRPGGSGLNYEQYF	TGCGCCAGCAGCCTACGCCCCGGGGGGTCAGGGCTTAACTACGAGCAGTACTTC
TRBV6-5	TRBD1	TRBJ2-7	16	CASSYRPTGGRGEQYF	TGTGCCAGCAGTTACCGCCCGACAGGGGGTAGGGGCGAGCAGTACTTC
TRBV12-2	-	TRBJ2-7	16	CASRRRRRTAPYEQYF	TGTGCAAGTCGCCGACGCCGGAGGACTGCCCCCTACGAGCAGTACTTC
TRBV7-3	-	TRBJ2-3	15	CASSLMSGSPDTQYF	TGTGCCAGCAGCTTAATGTCTGGCAGTCCAGATACGCAGTATTTT
TRBV11-3	-	TRBJ2-1	15	CASSLEGAQYYEQFF	TGTGCCAGCAGCTTAGAAGGGGCACAATACTATGAGCAGTTCTTC
TRBV10-3	-	TRBJ2-1	15	CAISLGGEPYNEQFF	TGTGCCATCAGCCTGGGGGGTGAACCCTACAATGAGCAGTTCTTC
TRBV6-5	-	TRBJ2-6	16	CASSFPGAGGANVLTF	TGTGCCAGCAGTTTCCCGGGCGCGGGTGGGGCCAACGTCCTGACTTTC
TRBV5-1	-	TRBJ2-1	16	CASSLSRTTFYNEQFF	TGCGCCAGCAGCTTGTCCAGGACCACGTTCTACAATGAGCAGTTCTTC